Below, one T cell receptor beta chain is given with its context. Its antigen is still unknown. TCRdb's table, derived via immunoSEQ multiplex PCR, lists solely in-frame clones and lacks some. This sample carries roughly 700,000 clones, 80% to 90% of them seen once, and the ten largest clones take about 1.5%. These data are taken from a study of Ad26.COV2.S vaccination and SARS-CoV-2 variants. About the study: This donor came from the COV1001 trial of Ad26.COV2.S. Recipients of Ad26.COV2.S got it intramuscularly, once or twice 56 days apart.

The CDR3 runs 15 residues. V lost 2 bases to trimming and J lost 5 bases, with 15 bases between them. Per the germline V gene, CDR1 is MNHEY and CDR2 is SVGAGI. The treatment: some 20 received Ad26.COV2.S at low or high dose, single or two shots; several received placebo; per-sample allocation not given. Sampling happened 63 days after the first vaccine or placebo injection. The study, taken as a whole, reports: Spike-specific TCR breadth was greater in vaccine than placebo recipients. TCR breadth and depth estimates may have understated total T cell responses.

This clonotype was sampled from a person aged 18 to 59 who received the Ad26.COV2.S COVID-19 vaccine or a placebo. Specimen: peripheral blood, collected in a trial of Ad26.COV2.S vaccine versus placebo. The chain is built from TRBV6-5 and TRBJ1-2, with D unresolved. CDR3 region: CASSYPTGIGYGYTF. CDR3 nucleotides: TGTGCCAGCAGTTACCCCACGGGGATAGGTTATGGCTACACCTTC.